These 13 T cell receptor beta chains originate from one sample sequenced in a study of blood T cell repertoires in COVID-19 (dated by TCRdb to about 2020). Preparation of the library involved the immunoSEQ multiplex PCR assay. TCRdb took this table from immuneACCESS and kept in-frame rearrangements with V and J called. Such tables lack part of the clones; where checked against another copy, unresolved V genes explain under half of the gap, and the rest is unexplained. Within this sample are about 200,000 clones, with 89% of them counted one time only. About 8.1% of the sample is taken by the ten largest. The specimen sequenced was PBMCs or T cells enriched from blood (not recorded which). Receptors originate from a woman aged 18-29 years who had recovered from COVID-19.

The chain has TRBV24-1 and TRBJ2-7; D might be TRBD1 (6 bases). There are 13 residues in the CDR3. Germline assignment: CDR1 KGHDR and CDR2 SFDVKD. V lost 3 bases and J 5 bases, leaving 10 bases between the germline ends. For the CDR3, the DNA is TGTGCCACCAGTGATACCGGACAGAACGAGCAGTACTTC. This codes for CATSDTGQNEQYF.

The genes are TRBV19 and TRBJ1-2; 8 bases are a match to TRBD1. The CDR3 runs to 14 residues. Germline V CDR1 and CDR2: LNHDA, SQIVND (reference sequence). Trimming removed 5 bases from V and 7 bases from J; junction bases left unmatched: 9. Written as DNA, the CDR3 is TGTGCCAGTAGTGTCGACAGGGGTAAGAGTGGCTACACCTTC. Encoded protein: CASSVDRGKSGYTF.

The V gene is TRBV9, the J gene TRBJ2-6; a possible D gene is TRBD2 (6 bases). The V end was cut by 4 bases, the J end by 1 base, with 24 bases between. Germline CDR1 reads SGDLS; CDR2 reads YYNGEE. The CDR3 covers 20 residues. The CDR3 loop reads CASSSQGPEFGGSGANVLTF. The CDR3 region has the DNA TGTGCCAGCAGCTCTCAGGGTCCGGAGTTTGGAGGGTCTGGGGCCAACGTCCTGACTTTC.

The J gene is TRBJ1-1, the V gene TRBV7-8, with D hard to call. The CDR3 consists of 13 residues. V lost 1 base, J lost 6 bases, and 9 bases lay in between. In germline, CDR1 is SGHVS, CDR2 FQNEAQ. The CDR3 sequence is CASSLVLESEAFF. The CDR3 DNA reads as TGTGCCAGCAGCTTAGTATTGGAGTCTGAAGCTTTCTTT.

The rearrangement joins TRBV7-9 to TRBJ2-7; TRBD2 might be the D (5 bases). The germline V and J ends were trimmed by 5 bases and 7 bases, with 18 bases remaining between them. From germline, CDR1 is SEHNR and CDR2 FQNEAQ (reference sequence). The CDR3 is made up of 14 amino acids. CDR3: CASSLTQSTGEQYF. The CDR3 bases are TGTGCCAGCAGCCTTACGCAGTCTACGGGGGAGCAGTACTTC.

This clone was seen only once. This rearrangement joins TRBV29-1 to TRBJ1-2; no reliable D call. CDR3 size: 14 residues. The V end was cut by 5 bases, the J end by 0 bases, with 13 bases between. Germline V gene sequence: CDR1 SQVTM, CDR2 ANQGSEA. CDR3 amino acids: CSVSGISANYGYTF. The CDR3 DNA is TGCAGCGTTTCCGGGATCTCAGCTAACTATGGCTACACCTTC.

The CDR3 spells CATRGQGVNQPQHF. In nucleotides, the CDR3 is TGTGCCACCAGGGGGCAGGGCGTTAATCAGCCCCAGCATTTT. The chain is built from TRBV24-1 and TRBJ1-5; the D gene is possibly TRBD1 (5 bases). Germline assignment: CDR1 KGHDR and CDR2 SFDVKD. V lost 7 bases to trimming and J lost 4 bases, with 13 bases between them. This CDR3 is 14 amino acids long.

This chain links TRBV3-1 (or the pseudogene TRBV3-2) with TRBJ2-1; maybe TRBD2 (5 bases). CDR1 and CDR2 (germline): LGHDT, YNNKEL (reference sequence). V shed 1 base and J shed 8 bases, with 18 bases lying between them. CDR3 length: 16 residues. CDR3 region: CASSQVSEGMGYEQFF. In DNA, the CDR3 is TGTGCCAGCAGCCAAGTCTCAGAGGGCATGGGCTATGAGCAGTTCTTC.

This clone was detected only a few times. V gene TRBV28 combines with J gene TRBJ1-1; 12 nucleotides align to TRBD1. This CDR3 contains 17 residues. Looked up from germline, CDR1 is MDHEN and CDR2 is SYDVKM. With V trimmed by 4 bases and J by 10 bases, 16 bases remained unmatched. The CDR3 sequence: CASSSDTRDRGRGRAFF. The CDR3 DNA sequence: TGTGCCAGCAGTTCAGACACCCGGGACAGGGGGCGGGGGCGAGCTTTCTTT. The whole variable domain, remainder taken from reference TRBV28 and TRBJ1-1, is DVKVTQSSRYLVKRTGEKVFLECVQDMDHENMFWYRQDPGLGLRLIYFSYDVKMKEKGDIPEGYSVSREKKERFSLILESASTNQTSMYLCASSSDTRDRGRGRAFFGQGTRLTVV.

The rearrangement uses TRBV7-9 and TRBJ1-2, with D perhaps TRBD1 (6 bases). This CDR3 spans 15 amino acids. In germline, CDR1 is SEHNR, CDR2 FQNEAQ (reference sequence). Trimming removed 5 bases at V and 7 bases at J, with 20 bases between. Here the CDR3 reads CASSEDSRARGGYTF. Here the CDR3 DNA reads TGTGCCAGCAGCGAGGACAGCCGCGCAAGGGGTGGCTACACCTTC.

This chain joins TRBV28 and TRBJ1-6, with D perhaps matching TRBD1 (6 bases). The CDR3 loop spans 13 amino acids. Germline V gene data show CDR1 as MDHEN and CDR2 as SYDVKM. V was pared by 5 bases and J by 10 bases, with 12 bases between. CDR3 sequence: CASSTRQGSPLHF. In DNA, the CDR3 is TGTGCCAGCAGTACGCGCCAGGGGTCACCCCTCCACTTT.

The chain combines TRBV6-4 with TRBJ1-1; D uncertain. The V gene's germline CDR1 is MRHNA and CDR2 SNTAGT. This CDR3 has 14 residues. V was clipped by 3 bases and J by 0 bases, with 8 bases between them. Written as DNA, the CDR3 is TGTGCCAGCAGTGATAACTCGTTGAACACTGAAGCTTTCTTT. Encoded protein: CASSDNSLNTEAFF.

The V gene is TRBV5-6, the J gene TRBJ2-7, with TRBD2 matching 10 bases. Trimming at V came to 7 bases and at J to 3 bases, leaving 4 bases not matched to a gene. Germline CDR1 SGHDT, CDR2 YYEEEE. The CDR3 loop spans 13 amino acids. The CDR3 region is CASGLAANYEQYF. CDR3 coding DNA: TGTGCCAGCGGACTAGCGGCGAACTACGAGCAGTACTTC.